The 22 T cell receptor beta chains below come from one sample, sequenced in a study of shared clonotypes between healthy human individuals. Only CD45RO-negative cells positively selected for CCR7 counted as naive CD8 cells, so terminally differentiated effector memory CD45RA+ cells were excluded. Here immunoSEQ multiplex PCR was the method, and the copy in TCRdb shows in-frame clones only, minus some. Of around 2.1 million clones detected, about 92% appear once; the ten largest clones hold more than 1.5%. The sequenced material came from naive CD8+ T cells from PBMCs. These receptors came from a man aged 18 to 30 in good health. Some clones in this sample may be carry-over from other donors' samples.

The chain uses TRBV5-1 and TRBJ2-5; D remains unclear. Germline CDR1 is SGHRS and CDR2 is YFSETQ. V was trimmed by 4 bases and J by 6 bases, leaving 16 bases between them. The CDR3 has 14 residues. The chain's CDR3 is CASSTLAVKKTQYF. CDR3 DNA sequence: TGCGCCAGCAGCACACTTGCCGTTAAAAAGACCCAGTACTTC.

The V call is TRBV11-2, the J call TRBJ2-7, with a possible D match to TRBD1 (6 bases). The V end lost 3 bases, the J end lost 2 bases, and 14 bases lay between the germline ends. Germline values: CDR1 SGHAT, CDR2 FQNNGV. This CDR3 spans 15 amino acids. The CDR3 region is CASSFRGGGPYEQYF. As DNA, the CDR3 is TGTGCCAGCAGCTTCCGTGGGGGCGGTCCCTACGAGCAGTACTTC.

This chain joins TRBV28 and TRBJ2-2, with D possibly being TRBD1 or TRBD2 (5 bases each). The CDR3 is 16 residues long. V was shortened by 10 bases and J by 2 bases, with 20 bases between the two germline ends. The germline V gene has CDR1 MDHEN and CDR2 SYDVKM. CDR3 protein: CATQIGTALNTGELFF. In DNA, the CDR3 is TGTGCCACCCAAATCGGGACGGCCCTCAACACCGGGGAGCTGTTTTTT.

V is TRBV18 and J is TRBJ2-4, with TRBD1 as a possible D gene (5 bases). This CDR3 region has 15 residues. Trimming removed 3 bases from V and 5 bases from J, with 14 bases in between. Germline V gives CDR1 KGHSH, CDR2 LQKENI. CDR3: CASSPYRGTQNIQYF. DNA for the CDR3: TGTGCCAGCTCACCTTATAGGGGCACGCAAAACATTCAGTACTTC.

In regard to this clone: At the DNA level, this CDR3 is encoded by other sequences in the same sample as well. The rearrangement uses TRBV9 and TRBJ2-3; TRBD2 agrees at 7 bases. Per germline, CDR1 SGDLS and CDR2 YYNGEE. The V and J ends lost 2 bases and 3 bases, in that order; junction bases with no gene match: 6. The CDR3 totals 15 residues. The DNA of the CDR3 is TGTGCCAGCAGCGTGGGTGGGAGGGGAACAGATACGCAGTATTTT. Translated: CASSVGGRGTDTQYF.

CDR3 nucleotide sequence: TGTGCCAGCAGCACCGGGACAGGGAGAGGTGAAGCTTTCTTT. The encoded protein is CASSTGTGRGEAFF. V is TRBV27 and J is TRBJ1-1; 9 positions match TRBD1. The CDR3 consists of 14 residues. Trimming cost V 6 bases and J 7 bases; bases outside gene matches: 9. CDR1 and CDR2 from the germline V gene are MNHEY and SMNVEV (reference sequence).

In the case of this clone: Other DNA sequences within the sample encode an identical CDR3. This chain uses TRBV5-1 with TRBJ1-1; tentatively, D is TRBD1 (6 bases). V lost 0 bases and J 3 bases, leaving 12 bases between the germline ends. The CDR3 contains 15 residues. From germline, CDR1 is SGHRS and CDR2 YFSETQ. The CDR3 sequence is CASSLEQGPYTEAFF. The CDR3 bases are TGCGCCAGCAGCTTGGAACAGGGCCCCTACACTGAAGCTTTCTTT. The whole variable domain, remainder taken from reference TRBV5-1 and TRBJ1-1, is KAGVTQTPRYLIKTRGQQVTLSCSPISGHRSVSWYQQTPGQGLQFLFEYFSETQRNKGNFPGRFSGRQFSNSRSEMNVSTLELGDSALYLCASSLEQGPYTEAFFGQGTRLTVV.

The chain has TRBV28 and TRBJ1-5; TRBD1 aligns across 8 bases. The germline V gene has CDR1 MDHEN and CDR2 SYDVKM. V lost 4 bases and J lost 6; bases outside the gene matches: 11. The CDR3 contains 16 residues. CDR3 residues: CASSYRTGSISQPQHF. The CDR3 bases are TGTGCCAGCAGTTACCGGACAGGGTCGATCAGTCAGCCCCAGCATTTT. Filled out from reference TRBV28 and TRBJ1-5, the complete variable domain reads DVKVTQSSRYLVKRTGEKVFLECVQDMDHENMFWYRQDPGLGLRLIYFSYDVKMKEKGDIPEGYSVSREKKERFSLILESASTNQTSMYLCASSYRTGSISQPQHFGDGTRLSIL.

The gene calls are TRBV29-1 and TRBJ2-7; the D is unclear. Trimming stripped 2 bases from V and 2 bases from J, with 7 bases between. The CDR3 is made up of 12 amino acids. CDR1 is SQVTM and CDR2 is ANQGSEA in the germline V gene. The CDR3 spells CSVELVPYEQYF. CDR3 coding DNA: TGCAGCGTTGAACTAGTCCCCTACGAGCAGTACTTC.

This sequence joins TRBV7-9 and TRBJ1-1; D call uncertain. CDR1 and CDR2 (germline): SEHNR, FQNEAQ (reference sequence). V lost 5 bases and J 7 bases, leaving 8 bases between the germline ends. The CDR3 length is 11 residues. CDR3 nucleotides: TGTGCCAGCAGCGCAACAAATGAAGCTTTCTTT. This encodes CASSATNEAFF.

The V call is TRBV27, the J call TRBJ2-7; the match to TRBD2 covers 13 bases. The junction had 5 bases not matched to a gene; V was cut back by 4 bases and J by 2 bases. The length of the CDR3 is 16 residues. Germline loops: CDR1 MNHEY, CDR2 SMNVEV (reference sequence). The CDR3 DNA reads TGTGCCAGCAGTTCATCCGGGACTAGCGGGACCTACGAGCAGTACTTC. Protein: CASSSSGTSGTYEQYF.

This clone was observed a handful of times. The chain recombines TRBV4-1 with TRBJ1-1; D is uncertain. Germline CDR1 reads MGHRA; CDR2 reads YSYEKL. Trimming stripped 2 bases from V and 3 bases from J, with 10 bases between. The CDR3 is made up of 14 amino acids. The CDR3 bases are TGCGCCAGCAGCCAACAAACGGTGGACACTGAAGCTTTCTTT. It is translated as CASSQQTVDTEAFF.

The V gene is TRBV7-9, the J gene TRBJ2-2; 8 bases line up with TRBD1. V was clipped by 5 bases and J by 8 bases; unmatched bases: 13. This CDR3 spans 16 amino acids. Germline V gives CDR1 SEHNR, CDR2 FQNEAQ (reference sequence). CDR3 region: CASSRRTGRDEGELFF. The CDR3 nucleotides are TGTGCCAGCAGCCGACGGACAGGGAGAGACGAGGGGGAGCTGTTTTTT.

The rearrangement links TRBV27 to TRBJ2-3; 10 nucleotides agree with TRBD2. Germline CDR1 is MNHEY and CDR2 is SMNVEV (reference sequence). The CDR3 extends over 16 amino acids. With V trimmed by 4 bases and J by 2 bases, 6 bases remained unmatched. The CDR3 bases are TGTGCCAGCAGTTCCAGACTAGCGGGTGACACAGATACGCAGTATTTT. Protein: CASSSRLAGDTDTQYF.

The chain joins TRBV5-1 to TRBJ2-5, with D tentatively TRBD1 (6 bases). The germline V gene encodes CDR1 SGHRS and CDR2 YFSETQ. V was trimmed by 3 bases and J by 3 bases, leaving 15 bases between them. CDR3 length: 15 residues. The CDR3 bases are TGCGCCAGCAGCTCGATCCGGGACACAGAAGAGACCCAGTACTTC. It specifies CASSSIRDTEETQYF.

This sequence joins TRBV27 and TRBJ2-7; 8 positions agree with TRBD1. The ends lost 4 bases at V and 0 bases at J; junction bases unmatched: 5. Germline CDR1 and CDR2: MNHEY and SMNVEV (reference sequence). CDR3 length equals 15 residues. CDR3 sequence (DNA): TGTGCCAGCAGTTACAGGGGGGACAGCTCCTACGAGCAGTACTTC. Protein sequence: CASSYRGDSSYEQYF.

This sequence joins TRBV11-2 and TRBJ2-7; D is unresolved. The germline V gene encodes CDR1 SGHAT and CDR2 FQNNGV. V was cut by 1 base and J by 0 bases, with 16 bases left in between. The CDR3 has 17 amino acids. Here the CDR3 reads CASSLAWRLSSSYEQYF. The CDR3 bases are TGTGCCAGCAGCTTAGCTTGGCGACTCTCATCCTCCTACGAGCAGTACTTC.

This CDR3 is CASSLGQGAGQPQHF. The DNA of the CDR3 is TGTGCCAGCAGCTTGGGACAGGGGGCTGGACAGCCCCAGCATTTT. This sequence joins TRBV5-5 and TRBJ1-5; 10 positions match TRBD1. Trimming cost V 0 bases and J 7 bases; bases outside gene matches: 4. CDR1 is SGHKS, CDR2 YYEKEE, per germline (reference sequence). This CDR3 is 15 amino acids long.

The chain couples TRBV27 to TRBJ2-7; 11 positions agree with TRBD1. This CDR3 has 15 amino acids. Germline V gives CDR1 MNHEY, CDR2 SMNVEV (reference sequence). The junction had 8 bases not matched to a gene; V was cut back by 6 bases and J by 4 bases. CDR3: CASRGRTGGAYEQYF. DNA of the CDR3: TGTGCCAGCAGGGGGAGGACAGGGGGCGCATACGAGCAGTACTTC.

This clone was found a few times. The V call is TRBV5-6, the J call TRBJ1-1; no clear D gene. Trimming removed 0 bases from V and 2 bases from J, with 11 bases in between. Germline CDR1 is SGHDT and CDR2 is YYEEEE. The CDR3 loop spans 15 amino acids. CDR3 bases: TGTGCCAGCAGCTTGGATCCGGGGAGCAACACTGAAGCTTTCTTT. Translated, it gives CASSLDPGSNTEAFF.

This rearrangement joins TRBV30 to TRBJ2-7, with D possibly matching TRBD1 (5 bases). V was cut by 8 bases and J by 6 bases, with 11 bases left in between. This CDR3 is 10 amino acids long. CDR1 and CDR2 (germline): GTSNPN, SVGIG (reference sequence). CDR3 nucleotides: TGTGCCAGCAGGGTAGGCGAGCAGTACTTC. Amino acid sequence: CASRVGEQYF.

The chain is built from TRBV6-5 and TRBJ2-5; maybe TRBD2 (6 bases). Germline CDR1 and CDR2: MNHEY and SVGAGI. The CDR3 runs 15 residues. V was shortened by 2 bases and J by 5 bases, with 15 bases between the two germline ends. The CDR3: CASSYMGGGGETQYF. The CDR3 DNA follows: TGTGCCAGCAGTTACATGGGGGGTGGCGGGGAGACCCAGTACTTC.